This T cell receptor (beta chain) was sequenced in a study of T-cell memory formation after mild COVID-19 (dated by TCRdb to 2020 to 2023). In the study overall: TCR sequence clusters from the two donors were largely donor specific. In a couple of donors, T-cell clones that expanded and contracted after mild COVID-19 were tracked by sequencing TCRalpha and TCRbeta repertoires over time. The cohort was made up of two young adult volunteers, one female and one male, who were previously healthy.

The trim is 4 bases for V and 4 bases for J, with a gap of 14 bases between the germline ends. Inclusive of the bounding cysteine and phenylalanine, the CDR3 is 14 residues long. Only the CDR3 region is kept as DNA, spanning 42 bases read in frame from base 1. CDR1 is given as SGHRS and CDR2 as YFSETQ, both from the germline V gene. TCRdb shows the sequencer as Illumina NovaSeq 6000. TCRalpha and TCRbeta cDNA libraries were constructed by 5'RACE with constant-segment primers, with sample barcodes and unique molecular identifiers being introduced. RNA was extracted from every sample with Trizol reagent. Amplification of the libraries took two PCR steps, and the second step added a second sample barcode plus Illumina TruSeq adapters. Libraries were sequenced on an Illumina NovaSeq with 2 x 150 bp paired-end reads. As for the authors' bioinformatics: Reads were demultiplexed and collapsed into UMI-guided consensus sequences with migec v1.2.7. Using mixcr v2.1.11, the UMI consensuses were aligned to TRA and TRB V and J templates and assembled into clonotypes. Clonotypes were classified as expanded or contracted when called significant by both edgeR and NoisET, with noise models trained on biological replicates. For edgeR calls, the thresholds were a false discovery rate-adjusted p below 0.01 and a log2 fold-change of 1. As an exploratory analysis of dynamics, max-normalized trajectories of the 1000 most abundant clonotypes were examined by PCA with hierarchical clustering. Each responding clone was given a CD4 or CD8 phenotype based on the CD4+ and CD8+ repertoires, which had been sequenced separately. TCRdb redid the processing of the public reads, applying fastp at Q25 and MiXCR, and retained in-frame beta chains. All rows with the same CDR3 protein become a single entry with the most common DNA and genes. TCRdb, not the original authors, processed these V and J calls. This sample comprises under 400,000 distinct CDR3 sequences, over 25% of them detected only once. The top ten constitute around an eighth of the sample.

Study-wide conclusions, independent of this receptor: Contracting CD4+ clones were located mainly in the CM and EM memory subsets, whereas CD8+ clones were found to be enriched in EMRA. Balanced CD4/CD8 phenotypes were observed for clones contracting from day 15 to 85, whereas a bias towards CD4+ was observed for a second wave of clones expanding from day 15 to 37. The second-wave clones that peaked on day 37 were not confirmed to be SARS-CoV-2 specific. The detection of some responding clones in pre-infection memory suggests that pre-existing cross-reactive memory T cells joined the SARS-CoV-2 response. The study included only a couple of mild cases, and larger cohorts that include severe cases with pre-infection samples were judged to be necessary.

A few counts support this clonotype. Its specific antigen is unknown. No much larger clone is present one base from it, and per-base qualities are unavailable. PBMCs were isolated by Ficoll-Paque density gradient centrifugation. This TCR came from an adult woman who had mild COVID-19 (a few samples of this study predate the infection). The sample titles of this study are shuffled in the database, so cell type and time point are left out; the donor was told from shared clones. The chain couples TRBV5-1 to TRBJ1-2; the D gene is unclear. Sequencing was performed on PBMCs or a T cell subset sorted from them (not recorded which). The CDR3 in this case is CASSDPGGAYGYTF. The nucleotide sequence is TGCGCCAGCAGCGATCCGGGAGGTGCCTATGGCTACACCTTC.